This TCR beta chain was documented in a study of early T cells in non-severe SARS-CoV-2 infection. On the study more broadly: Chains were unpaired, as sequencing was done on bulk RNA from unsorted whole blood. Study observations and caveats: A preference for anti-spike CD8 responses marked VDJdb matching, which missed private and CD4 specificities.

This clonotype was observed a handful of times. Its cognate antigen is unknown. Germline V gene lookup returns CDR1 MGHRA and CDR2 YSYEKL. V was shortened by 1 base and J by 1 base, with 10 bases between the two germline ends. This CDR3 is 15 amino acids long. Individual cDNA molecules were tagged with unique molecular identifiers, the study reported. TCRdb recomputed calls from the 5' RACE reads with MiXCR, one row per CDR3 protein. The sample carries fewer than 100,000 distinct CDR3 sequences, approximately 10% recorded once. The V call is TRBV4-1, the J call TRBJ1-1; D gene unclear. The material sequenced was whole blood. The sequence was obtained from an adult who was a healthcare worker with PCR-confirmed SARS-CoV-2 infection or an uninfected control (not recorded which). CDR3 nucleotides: TGCGCCAGCAGCCAAGTGTCGATGAAGAACACTGAAGCTTTCTTT. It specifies CASSQVSMKNTEAFF.